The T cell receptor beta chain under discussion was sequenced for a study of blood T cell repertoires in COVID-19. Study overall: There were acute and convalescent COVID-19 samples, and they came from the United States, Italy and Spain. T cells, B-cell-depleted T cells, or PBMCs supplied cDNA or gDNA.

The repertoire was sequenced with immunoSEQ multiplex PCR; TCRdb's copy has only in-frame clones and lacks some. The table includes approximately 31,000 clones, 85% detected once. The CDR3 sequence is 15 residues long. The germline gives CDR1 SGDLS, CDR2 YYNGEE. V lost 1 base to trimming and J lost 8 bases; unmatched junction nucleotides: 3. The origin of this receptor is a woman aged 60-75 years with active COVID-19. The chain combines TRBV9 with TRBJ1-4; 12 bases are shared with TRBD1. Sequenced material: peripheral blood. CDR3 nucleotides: TGTGCCAGCAGCGTATCCGGGACAGGGGGCGAAAAACTGTTTTTT. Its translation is CASSVSGTGGEKLFF.